This T cell receptor beta chain was captured in a study of cytomegalovirus exposure and HLA in healthy donors. General observations from the study: Prior analysis indicated that the majority of TCR beta V segments exhibited productivity approximately 90% or approximately 30% of the time. Prediction of most subjects' HLA-A and HLA-B alleles by TCR beta sequences was reportedly accurate.

J lost 0 bases, V lost 5 bases, and 18 bases had no gene match. The germline V gene encodes CDR1 LNHDA and CDR2 SQIVND (reference sequence). The CDR3 consists of 20 residues. A multiplex PCR was run with 60 Vbeta primers and 13 Jbeta primers. Libraries were prepared by immunoSEQ multiplex PCR; TCRdb keeps only in-frame clonotypes and omits some of them. The sample carries 160,000 or so clones, 80% recorded once. Though nominally healthy at sampling, donors likely had unrecorded immune exposures. As to this clone: Its antigen is unknown.

The sequence derives from a middle-aged man in good health and CMV-seronegative. J is TRBJ2-1 and V is TRBV19; 8 bases line up with TRBD2. Sample: PBMCs. CDR3 sequence (DNA): TGTGCCAGTAGTTTACTACCACCCGGGACTAGAGGAACCTCCTACAATGAGCAGTTCTTC. The encoded protein is CASSLLPPGTRGTSYNEQFF.